What follows is one TCR beta chain and its context. CDR3 length equals 13 residues. Germline V lookup: CDR1 KGHDR, CDR2 SFDVKD. These data originate in a study of T cells expressing NK-cell markers. Turning to the study itself: Each TCR beta repertoire originated in sorted T cells that were CD3+CD56+NKG2C+, CD3+CD56+NKG2C- or CD3+CD56-NKG2C+.

TCRdb reworked the 5' RACE reads into one entry per CDR3 protein, no DNA. This sample's table has 500,000 to 700,000 distinct CDR3 sequences. The source of this sequence is a man aged 18 to 30 in good health. This chain joins TRBV24-1 and TRBJ2-2; TCRdb names TRBD2, which stays unverified in the absence of DNA. The sequencing sample was made of blood T cells: a sorted CD56 or NKG2C T cell subset, CD4+ or CD8+ T cells, or bulk PBMC T cells (not recorded which). CDR3 protein: CATSVQGPGELFF.